This is a list of T cell receptor beta chains from one sample in a study of regulatory T cells in long-lasting Graves disease. TCRdb analysed the multiplex PCR reads with MiXCR anew, one entry per CDR3 protein. Altogether roughly 250,000 distinct CDR3 sequences are present, under 20% being singletons, with the ten largest covering 11% to 15%. The same sample was also studied in work on T cells in Graves' hyperthyroidism and ophthalmopathy.

Sequenced material: peripheral blood mononuclear cells (PBMCs), taken at new diagnosis, from a patient treated with antithyroid drugs. Receptors were obtained from a woman in her twenties or thirties with Graves disease. Both conserved end residues are trimmed from each CDR3. A row's size may be missing; if present it is once, few, many or a size class.

j_gene	v_gene	abundance	CDR3aa
TRBJ2-3	TRBV6-4	few	ASSPEMSDTQY
TRBJ1-2	TRBV5-4	many	ASSLDIGTGLGYT
TRBJ2-3	TRBV7-9	many	SVGNSTDTQY
TRBJ2-2	TRBV7-8	many	ASSTGTNTGELF
TRBJ2-7	TRBV12-3/TRBV12-4	many	ASSPAGTGDDEQY
TRBJ1-2	TRBV7-2	many	ASSLARGAQEGYT
TRBJ1-5	TRBV19	.	ASSISVYAPQH
TRBJ1-2	TRBV4-1	many	ASSQVNSYGYT
TRBJ1-6	TRBV5-8	many	ASSFQASGNSPLH
TRBJ1-1	TRBV20-1	many	SARAIEGGDPEAF
TRBJ1-2	TRBV28	.	ASSLDVRSNYGYT
TRBJ2-7	TRBV28	.	ASSLQDTLQY
TRBJ1-2	TRBV3-1	many	ASSQLMDGQGNT
TRBJ1-2	TRBV2	.	ASSEATGAGYT
TRBJ2-2	TRBV20-1	many	SARELTGTGELF
TRBJ1-1	TRBV5-1	many	ASTRTGNTEAF